The 8 T cell receptor beta chains listed next were all sequenced from one sample in a study of cytomegalovirus exposure and HLA in healthy donors (dated by TCRdb to 2015 to 2018). The method behind the library was the immunoSEQ multiplex PCR assay. The multiplex PCR relied on a mix of 60 forward primers for TCR Vbeta segments and 13 reverse primers for TCR Jbeta segments. TCRdb carries this immuneACCESS record with in-frame sequences only. Its versions omit some clonotypes, under half of them owing to an unresolved V gene in the studies checked, with the rest unexplained. Here the sample has approximately 160,000 clones; 80% to 85% occur a single time. About 2% of the sample lies in the top ten. The sequenced material came from PBMCs. These receptors all stem from a human donor in good health.

The V call is TRBV4-3, the J call TRBJ2-1; D possibly corresponds to TRBD1 (5 bases). Germline CDR1 reads LGHNA; CDR2 reads YSLEER. CDR3 length: 18 residues. The V end lost 0 bases, the J end lost 0 bases, and 15 bases lay between the germline ends. The CDR3 here is CASSQDRYRWGSYNEQFF. The CDR3, as DNA: TGCGCCAGCAGCCAAGATAGGTACAGGTGGGGCTCCTACAATGAGCAGTTCTTC.

The J gene is TRBJ2-2, the V gene TRBV27; no reliable D call. V was pared by 5 bases and J by 2 bases, with 6 bases between. Germline-derived CDR1 and CDR2 are MNHEY and SMNVEV (reference sequence). This CDR3 contains 13 residues. The DNA for the CDR3 is TGTGCCAGCAGTGTTATTAACACCGGGGAGCTGTTTTTT. Translating it yields CASSVINTGELFF.

The rearrangement links TRBV28 to TRBJ1-1; 7 bases fit TRBD1. The ends lost 2 bases at V and 4 bases at J; junction bases unmatched: 7. Per germline, CDR1 MDHEN and CDR2 SYDVKM. There are 15 residues in the CDR3. The CDR3 is CASSLIGQVGTEAFF. CDR3 bases: TGTGCCAGCAGTTTAATTGGACAGGTTGGCACTGAAGCTTTCTTT.

A few counts support this clone. The genes are TRBV5-4 and TRBJ2-2; TRBD1 matches at 7 bases. The CDR3 totals 17 residues. Trimming took 4 bases from V and 5 from J; bases not matched to a gene: 14. The germline V gene has CDR1 SGHNT and CDR2 YYREEE (reference sequence). CDR3 amino acids: CASSVKTGTDGTGELFF. As DNA, the CDR3 is TGTGCCAGCAGCGTGAAAACCGGGACAGATGGGACCGGGGAGCTGTTTTTT.

This clone was counted a single time. The CDR3 loop is CASSQDSLQGNEQFF. The CDR3 DNA reads as TGTGCCAGCAGCCAAGACAGCCTGCAGGGGAATGAGCAGTTCTTC. The chain recombines TRBV4-2 with TRBJ2-1, with D maybe TRBD1 (6 bases). Germline CDR1 reads LGHNA; CDR2 reads YNFKEQ. The CDR3 length is 15 residues. V lost 0 bases and J lost 7, with 13 bases in between.

The rearrangement uses TRBV19 and TRBJ1-3; TRBD1 is a possible D gene (5 bases). V was pared by 7 bases and J by 1 base, with 14 bases between. CDR1 and CDR2 (germline): LNHDA, SQIVND (reference sequence). The CDR3 has 15 amino acids. CDR3 in amino acids: CASTQTVLSGNTIYF. The CDR3 DNA reads TGTGCCAGTACCCAGACAGTTCTATCTGGAAACACCATATATTTT.

The V call is TRBV5-6, the J call TRBJ1-1; D possibly corresponds to TRBD1 (6 bases). The length of the CDR3 is 16 residues. Germline V gene lookup returns CDR1 SGHDT and CDR2 YYEEEE. Trimming shortened V by 4 bases and J by 3 bases, and 19 bases separated the two germline ends. CDR3 sequence reads: CASSLVTGRADTEAFF. The CDR3 nucleotides are TGTGCCAGCAGCCTAGTGACAGGAAGGGCGGACACTGAAGCTTTCTTT. Based on the CDR3 plus reference TRBV5-6 and TRBJ1-1, the full variable domain is DAGVTQSPTHLIKTRGQQVTLRCSPKSGHDTVSWYQQALGQGPQFIFQYYEEEERQRGNFPDRFSGHQFPNYSSELNVNALLLGDSALYLCASSLVTGRADTEAFFGQGTRLTVV.

This clone was detected only a few times. CDR3 amino acids: CASSQVTGPGANVLTF. CDR3 coding DNA: TGTGCCAGCAGCCAAGTAACAGGGCCTGGGGCCAACGTCCTGACTTTC. The gene calls are TRBV7-3 and TRBJ2-6, with D possibly matching TRBD1 (6 bases). Germline loops: CDR1 SGHTA, CDR2 FQGTGA. The CDR3 extends over 16 amino acids. V lost 5 bases to trimming and J lost 2 bases, with 13 bases between them. The full variable domain, with the rest looked up from reference TRBV7-3 and TRBJ2-6, is GAGVSQTPSNKVTEKGKYVELRCDPISGHTALYWYRQSLGQGPEFLIYFQGTGAADDSGLPNDRFFAVRPEGSVSTLKIQRTERGDSAVYLCASSQVTGPGANVLTFGAGSRLTVL.